Below, one T cell receptor beta chain is given with its context. This clonotype showed up many times. No antigen is known for it. Base qualities are missing; no much larger clone stands one base away. The hyperthyroidism patients were between 18 and 65 years old and newly diagnosed, with a disease duration of less than 2 months. Any patient with an uncontrolled infection, another autoimmune disease, pregnancy or lactation was excluded. Diagnoses relied on clinical symptoms, serum thyroxine and TRAb, thyroid ultrasound and orbital computed tomography. For progressor patients, blood was drawn at the first diagnosis of hyperthyroidism, before any ophthalmopathy symptoms had appeared. PBMCs were isolated from approximately 10 ml of fresh peripheral blood by Ficoll-Paque density gradient centrifugation. Progressor patients were initially diagnosed with Graves' hyperthyroidism and developed ophthalmopathy during follow-up. Total RNA was extracted using Trizol reagent, and RNA quality was assessed on an Agilent 2100 Bioanalyzer.

This entry is derived from a study of T cells in Graves' hyperthyroidism and ophthalmopathy (dated by TCRdb to about 2019). As for the study more broadly: Peripheral blood was collected at initial diagnosis, before any treatment. Prospective prediction of ophthalmopathy was tested in an independent validation cohort of approximately 19 hyperthyroidism patients and around 16 patients who later progressed to ophthalmopathy. A discovery cohort of about 100 patients, 43 with Graves' ophthalmopathy and about 58 with stable Graves' hyperthyroidism, was used to find distinguishing TCR V-J signatures. In six Graves' hyperthyroidism patients, the study also compared T-cell repertoires from thyroid tissue with T-cell repertoires from blood. For training and testing, the approximately 92 patients in the discovery cohort were randomly divided in a 7:3 ratio. TCR Vbeta CDR3 sequencing of roughly 140 peripheral blood samples (under 45 ophthalmopathy, under 80 hyperthyroidism and roughly 17 progressor patients) is reported in the paper. After blood sampling, hyperthyroidism patients were treated with methimazole at a starting dose of 30 mg daily, and ophthalmopathy patients were treated with high-dose intravenous methylprednisolone.

CDR1 and CDR2 (MNHNS, SASEGT) derive from the germline V gene. Counted from cysteine to phenylalanine, this CDR3 has 16 amino acids. This entry keeps only the CDR3 DNA: 48 bases, framed from base 1. The V end loses 6 bases and the J end loses 3 bases, and a stretch of 19 bases separates them. What the work shows at the level of the full study, not this receptor alone: No statistical method was used to set the sample size in advance, and investigators knew the group allocation. Blood samples also contained most of the expanded thyroid clonotypes (frequency above 0.001), which suggests that blood repertoires may reflect thyroid immune responses. In cross-validation, a model built on a 13 V-J signature told ophthalmopathy apart from stable hyperthyroidism with approximately 90% sensitivity and roughly 81% specificity, and in testing the same model reached 80%/75%. During validation, the model predicted progression to ophthalmopathy a median of around 7 months ahead of onset, with 70.59% sensitivity and 72.22% specificity.

TCR beta CDR3 regions were amplified from RNA transcripts. A first-round RT-PCR of the TCR CDR3 used the HTBI primer set with the Qiagen OneStep RT-PCR kit. Libraries were constructed in a second round of multiplex PCR, after which size selection and purification were carried out. The libraries were sequenced on an Illumina HiSeq2000 using paired-end 100 bp reads. Per the source publication's procedure: SOAPnuke was used to process the raw data, removing reads that contained adapters or uncalled bases, had a mean Phred below 15, or lacked an exact match to the constant primer or identifier. High-quality paired reads were merged using COPE v1.2.5, and each unique nucleotide sequence was defined as a clonotype. MiTCR v1.1 was used to align clonotypes to the IMGT TRBV, TRBD and TRBJ reference segments. Only V-J combinations with frequency above 0.0001, covering 99.2% of repertoires, were analysed. The TCS score was defined as F50 (clonal expansion) divided by E x V (chaos), with BLOSUM62-based TCRdist calculated between CDR3 peptides within each V-J. Welch's t-statistics and random forest reduced around 520 V-J features to 10 to 15, which were used in a naive Bayes classifier (R e1071). TCRdb reworked the public reads: Q25 trimming with fastp, MiXCR clone assembly, productive beta chains retained. CDR3 protein duplicates are merged, each entry listing the most common genes and DNA. TCRdb, not the authors, supplied the V and J calls. The sample contains hundreds of thousands of distinct CDR3 sequences, 18% of them found a single time. Jointly, the top ten make up 16% of the sample.

Input material: blood. In this chain, TRBV6-1 is recombined with TRBJ2-3; the D call could be TRBD1 or TRBD2, with each sharing 5 bases. The origin of this receptor is a woman aged 45-65 years with Graves' hyperthyroidism that later progressed to Graves' ophthalmopathy. This receptor carries the CDR3 CASSQTSNWGTDTQYF. Here is the DNA: TGTGCCAGCAGCCAAACTAGTAACTGGGGGACAGATACGCAGTATTTT.